These 22 T cell receptor beta chains came from one sample sequenced in a study of shared clonotypes between healthy human individuals. Only in-frame clones appear in the TCRdb table, and some are missing; sequencing was by immunoSEQ multiplex PCR. The sample records under 700,000 clones, approximately 95% being singletons. Naive CD8 cells lacked CD45RO and underwent positive selection for CCR7, leaving out terminally differentiated effector memory CD45RA+ cells. Sample: naive CD8+ T cells sorted from blood. All receptors come from a woman in her twenties or thirties in good health.

J is TRBJ2-1 and V is TRBV25-1; 9 bases agree with TRBD1. This CDR3 comprises 16 residues. Germline CDR1 MGHDK, CDR2 SYGVNS. V gave up 4 bases and J gave up 3 bases; unmatched junction bases: 7. CDR3 nucleotides: TGTGCCAGCAGTGTAAACCGGGACAGGGTCTACAATGAGCAGTTCTTC. The encoded protein is CASSVNRDRVYNEQFF.

CDR3: CASSLYPGTRSYNEQFF. The CDR3 DNA reads TGTGCCAGCAGTTTATACCCAGGAACCCGCTCCTACAATGAGCAGTTCTTC. This chain joins TRBV27 and TRBJ2-1; D is unclear. V lost 1 base and J 0 bases, leaving 13 bases between the germline ends. CDR1 is MNHEY and CDR2 is SMNVEV in the germline V gene (reference sequence). The CDR3 covers 17 residues.

Here the CDR3 DNA reads TGTGCCAGCACCCTACGGGGGTATGGCAATGAGCAGTTCTTC. Its protein is CASTLRGYGNEQFF. The V call is TRBV27, the J call TRBJ2-1, with D tentatively TRBD2 (6 bases). This CDR3 region has 14 residues. Germline V CDR1 and CDR2: MNHEY, SMNVEV (reference sequence). Trimming removed 7 bases from V and 6 bases from J, with 16 bases in between.

J is TRBJ2-7 and V is TRBV6-5; D is undetermined. The CDR3 spans 13 residues. Trimming shortened V by 7 bases and J by 0 bases, and 10 bases separated the two germline ends. The V gene's germline CDR1 is MNHEY and CDR2 SVGAGI. CDR3 bases: TGTGCCAGCATTGGGGAAAGCTCCTACGAGCAGTACTTC. Translated, it gives CASIGESSYEQYF.

The rearrangement links TRBV2 to TRBJ2-5, with 7 bases that match TRBD1. The CDR3 runs 14 residues. The germline CDR1 and CDR2 sequences are SNHLY and FYNNEI. Unmatched junction bases numbered 7, after V lost 5 bases and J lost 4 bases. CDR3 DNA: TGTGCCAGCAGTTATACAGGGGAGCGAGAGACCCAGTACTTC. Protein: CASSYTGERETQYF.

The V gene is TRBV27, the J gene TRBJ2-3; TRBD2 might be the D (5 bases). The germline V gene has CDR1 MNHEY and CDR2 SMNVEV (reference sequence). The CDR3 loop spans 18 amino acids. The germline V and J ends were trimmed by 0 bases and 2 bases, with 18 bases remaining between them. CDR3: CASSLSRPLALHTDTQYF. The CDR3 DNA follows: TGTGCCAGCAGTTTATCTCGCCCCCTAGCCTTGCACACAGATACGCAGTATTTT.

V usage is TRBV10-3 and J usage is TRBJ2-7; perhaps D is TRBD1 or TRBD2 (6 bases each). The V gene's germline CDR1 is ENHRY and CDR2 SYGVKD. V dropped 4 bases and J dropped 3 bases, with 16 bases sitting between them. The CDR3 is 15 amino acids. The CDR3 sequence is CAISAQGVGGYEQYF. The DNA for the CDR3 is TGTGCCATCAGTGCACAGGGCGTGGGGGGCTACGAGCAGTACTTC.

The chain employs TRBV27 and TRBJ1-2, with D possibly matching TRBD1 (6 bases). Germline lookup yields CDR1 MNHEY and CDR2 SMNVEV (reference sequence). Trimming stripped 7 bases from V and 7 bases from J, with 19 bases between. The CDR3 is made up of 14 amino acids. The CDR3 DNA reads TGTGCCAGCATGCCCCAGGGGTATTGGGGTGGCTACACCTTC. Translating it yields CASMPQGYWGGYTF.

The genes are TRBV7-2 and TRBJ2-5; 12 bases agree with TRBD2. Per the germline V gene, CDR1 is SGHTA and CDR2 is FQGNSA. CDR3 length equals 19 residues. Losses at the gene ends were 1 base for V and 5 bases for J; bases not matched to a gene: 14. DNA for the CDR3: TGTGCCAGCAGCTTAGGGTGGACTAGCGGGGCCAAAGGTGGGGAGACCCAGTACTTC. Encoded protein: CASSLGWTSGAKGGETQYF.

The V gene is TRBV2, the J gene TRBJ1-2; 10 bases fit TRBD1. This CDR3 has 18 amino acids. Per the germline V gene, CDR1 is SNHLY and CDR2 is FYNNEI. The V gene end was trimmed by 0 bases and the J gene end by 0 bases; junction bases not matched to a gene: 7. The CDR3 coding sequence is TGTGCCAGCAGTGAAGCCAAGGGACAGGGGAAGGCTAACTATGGCTACACCTTC. This encodes CASSEAKGQGKANYGYTF.

The CDR3 DNA follows: TGTGCCAGCAGGACGAGCATAGCGGGATGGTCTGAGCAGTTCTTC. Its protein is CASRTSIAGWSEQFF. This chain uses TRBV7-9 with TRBJ2-1, with 8 positions matching TRBD2. With V trimmed by 6 bases and J by 9 bases, 13 bases remained unmatched. CDR1 and CDR2 (germline): SEHNR, FQNEAQ (reference sequence). The CDR3 consists of 15 residues.

As regards this clone: Different DNA sequences within this sample yield the same CDR3. This chain uses TRBV5-1 with TRBJ1-1, with D hard to call. V gave up 3 bases and J gave up 1 base, with 7 bases separating them. Germline V gene sequence: CDR1 SGHRS, CDR2 YFSETQ. The CDR3 totals 13 residues. DNA of the CDR3: TGCGCCAGCAGCTCTTATGGGAACACTGAAGCTTTCTTT. Its protein is CASSSYGNTEAFF.

The CDR3 DNA reads as TGTGCCAGCAGCGATGGGCCGGACACCACCTACGAGCAGTACTTC. Translating gives CASSDGPDTTYEQYF. The chain employs TRBV7-9 and TRBJ2-7; possible D gene TRBD1, 5 bases. Germline CDR1 and CDR2: SEHNR and FQNEAQ (reference sequence). The V end lost 5 bases, the J end lost 2 bases, and 16 bases lay between the germline ends. The CDR3 totals 15 residues. Drawing the rest from reference TRBV7-9 and TRBJ2-7, the complete variable domain is DTGVSQNPRHKITKRGQNVTFRCDPISEHNRLYWYRQTLGQGPEFLTYFQNEAQLEKSRLLSDRFSAERPKGSFSTLEIQRTEQGDSAMYLCASSDGPDTTYEQYFGPGTRLTVT.

Notes on this clone: The sample contains more than one DNA sequence encoding this CDR3. The chain carries TRBV7-9 and TRBJ1-1, with D tentatively TRBD1 (6 bases). CDR3 length: 15 residues. CDR1 and CDR2 (germline): SEHNR, FQNEAQ (reference sequence). The V gene lost 0 bases and the J gene lost 0 bases, with 8 bases spanning the gap. The CDR3 bases are TGTGCCAGCAGCTTAGCGACAGGCTTGAACACTGAAGCTTTCTTT. Translation: CASSLATGLNTEAFF.

CDR3 residues: CAWRVRTGTDTQYF. CDR3 nucleotides: TGTGCCTGGAGGGTAAGGACAGGGACAGATACGCAGTATTTT. This rearrangement joins TRBV30 to TRBJ2-3; 8 positions agree with TRBD1. From germline, CDR1 is GTSNPN and CDR2 SVGIG (reference sequence). The CDR3 extends over 14 amino acids. J gave up 3 bases and V 3 bases, and 5 bases lay outside the gene matches.

This sequence joins TRBV4-1 and TRBJ2-7; D may be TRBD1 (5 bases). The CDR3 runs to 16 residues. V was pared by 4 bases and J by 1 base, with 17 bases between. The germline V gene has CDR1 MGHRA and CDR2 YSYEKL. The CDR3 here is CASSRLYVGESYEQYF. The DNA for the CDR3 is TGCGCCAGCAGCCGCCTTTATGTAGGGGAATCCTACGAGCAGTACTTC.

The chain recombines TRBV29-1 with TRBJ2-2, with 7 bases lining up with TRBD2. V lost 3 bases, J lost 3 bases, and 1 base stayed unmatched. CDR3 size: 13 residues. Germline CDR1 and CDR2: SQVTM and ANQGSEA. The CDR3 is CSVDREDTGELFF. CDR3 bases: TGCAGCGTTGATCGGGAGGACACCGGGGAGCTGTTTTTT.

This chain connects TRBV19 to TRBJ2-7; D is ambiguous. V was clipped by 3 bases and J by 1 base, with 7 bases between them. The CDR3 runs to 13 residues. Germline V gene data show CDR1 as LNHDA and CDR2 as SQIVND (reference sequence). The CDR3, as DNA: TGTGCCAGTAGTATCTACCAGTCCTACGAGCAGTACTTC. Translated: CASSIYQSYEQYF.

The chain's CDR3 is CASGPSGELDTQYF. CDR3 coding DNA: TGTGCCAGCGGTCCTAGCGGGGAGTTAGATACGCAGTATTTT. This chain uses TRBV27 with TRBJ2-3; TRBD2 agrees at 9 bases. In germline, CDR1 is MNHEY, CDR2 SMNVEV (reference sequence). After removal of 8 bases from V and 5 bases from J, the junction contained 8 bases not matched to a gene. The CDR3 spans 14 residues.

The V and J genes are TRBV19 and TRBJ1-5; D ambiguous. The CDR3 length is 15 residues. V was cut by 5 bases and J by 2 bases, with 13 bases left in between. The germline gives CDR1 LNHDA, CDR2 SQIVND (reference sequence). The CDR3 bases are TGTGCCAGTAGTTGGGCAGTGAGAGGCAATCAGCCCCAGCATTTT. Residues: CASSWAVRGNQPQHF.

This chain links TRBV2 with TRBJ1-2; D unresolved. Germline CDR1 reads SNHLY; CDR2 reads FYNNEI. V lost 2 bases and J 4 bases, leaving 11 bases between the germline ends. This CDR3 has 14 amino acids. In nucleotides, the CDR3 is TGTGCCAGCAGTGAACTAGGCTCGGCCTATGGCTACACCTTC. Its translation: CASSELGSAYGYTF.

The V gene is TRBV27, the J gene TRBJ2-7; tentative D call: TRBD2 (5 bases). Germline CDR1 and CDR2: MNHEY and SMNVEV (reference sequence). V lost 5 bases and J lost 4, with 12 bases in between. The CDR3 spans 13 residues. CDR3: CASSTLGSYEQYF. The CDR3 DNA follows: TGTGCCAGCAGTACCTTGGGGAGTTACGAGCAGTACTTC.